The entry that follows covers one T cell receptor beta chain sequence. What it recognizes is unknown. This specimen belongs to a study of post-analysis software for immune sequencing data. Study at large: The patients showed relapsing-remitting, secondary progressive and progressive-relapsing multiple sclerosis courses. Broader study findings: Multiple sclerosis patients had significantly lower normalized Chao1 diversity than controls. The five TRBV segments detected at higher frequency in patients than in controls included TRBV5-6, TRBV5-1 and TRBV20-1.

The library was made from cDNA and included unique molecular identifiers. cDNA molecules numbering roughly 0.5 million came from approximately 0.91 to 9.4 million T cells. Via MiXCR, TCRdb re-called the PCR reads, giving one row per CDR3 protein. Altogether approximately 400,000 distinct CDR3 sequences are present, about a third being singletons, with the ten largest covering about an eighth. V was trimmed by 10 bases and J by 4 bases, leaving 13 bases between them. Per the germline V gene, CDR1 is MNHEY and CDR2 is SVGAGI. There are 12 residues in the CDR3. The sequence was obtained from a girl between 5 and 17 years old with multiple sclerosis. The sequenced sample was blood. V is TRBV6-5 and J is TRBJ1-2; a weak D match, TRBD1 (6 bases). DNA of the CDR3: TGTGCCACACGGACAGTCTTCTATGGCTACACCTTC. Its translation: CATRTVFYGYTF.